Here is one T cell receptor (beta chain) with its context. Its antigen is currently unknown. The data were obtained in a study of cytomegalovirus exposure and HLA in healthy donors. This CDR3 is 14 amino acids long. Trimming removed 4 bases at V and 4 bases at J, with 11 bases between. Per germline, CDR1 LNHDA and CDR2 SQIVND (reference sequence). The study, taken as a whole, reports: In vitro assays verified that a few CMV-associated chains recognized CMV antigens specifically.

The PCR had 60 Vbeta and 13 Jbeta primers. Authors' processing steps: Later work found 65 million to 85 million unique TCR beta chains, with some 11 million shared. TCRdb's table, derived via immunoSEQ multiplex PCR, lists solely in-frame clones and lacks some. V, J and clone size were drawn from that table, and D and trimming were deduced from the DNA. The repertoire holds 160,000 or so clones, with roughly 80% as singletons. The gene calls are TRBV19 and TRBJ2-1, with a weak D call TRBD1 (6 bases). This clonotype was sampled from a man aged 45-65 years in good health and CMV-seropositive. Sequenced sample: PBMCs. CDR3 bases: TGTGCCAGTAGTAATCAAGGGGGTTACAATGAGCAGTTCTTC. This encodes CASSNQGGYNEQFF. The whole variable domain, remainder taken from reference TRBV19 and TRBJ2-1, is DGGITQSPKYLFRKEGQNVTLSCEQNLNHDAMYWYRQDPGQGLRLIYYSQIVNDFQKGDIAEGYSVSREKKESFPLTVTSAQKNPTAFYLCASSNQGGYNEQFFGPGTRLTVL.